This passage covers 19 T cell receptor beta chains from one sample sequenced in a study of shared clonotypes between healthy human individuals. The assay was immunoSEQ multiplex PCR, and TCRdb's table has in-frame clones only and misses some. The sample carries around 700,000 clones, more than 70% recorded once. Sequenced input: memory CD4+ T cells sorted from blood. The subset: CD45RA-negative fraction. The receptors derive from a young woman in good health.

This clone was seen at least ten times. This rearrangement joins TRBV4-1 to TRBJ2-3; D may be TRBD2 (6 bases). From germline, CDR1 is MGHRA and CDR2 YSYEKL. Trimming left V 4 bases short and J 2 bases short, with 16 bases between. CDR3 length equals 16 residues. In DNA form, the CDR3 reads TGCGCCAGCAGCCGACAGCAGCGGGCGGACACAGATACGCAGTATTTT. Translating it yields CASSRQQRADTDTQYF.

The chain is built from TRBV18 and TRBJ1-1, with TRBD1 matching 10 bases. This CDR3 is 15 amino acids long. Trimming removed 5 bases from V and 4 bases from J; junction bases left unmatched: 7. Germline CDR1 is KGHSH and CDR2 is LQKENI. DNA of the CDR3: TGTGCCAGCTCATCCTCCGGGACAGGGGTCACTGAAGCTTTCTTT. Translated, it gives CASSSSGTGVTEAFF.

This clone was observed a few times. The CDR3 coding sequence is TGTGCCAGCAGCCTCGCGTCGCTTGGCAATCAGCCCCAGCATTTT. It encodes CASSLASLGNQPQHF. V and J are TRBV28 and TRBJ1-5; D call uncertain. Germline CDR1 MDHEN, CDR2 SYDVKM. With 6 bases removed from V and 2 bases from J, the gap between germline ends came to 14 bases. This CDR3 has 15 amino acids.

V usage is TRBV6-5 and J usage is TRBJ1-2; the match to TRBD1 covers 10 bases. The junction had 7 bases not matched to a gene; V was cut back by 3 bases and J by 6 bases. The germline V gene encodes CDR1 MNHEY and CDR2 SVGAGI. The CDR3 covers 15 residues. The DNA of the CDR3 is TGTGCCAGCAGTTATGACAGGGGGCGAGGAAATGGCTACACCTTC. It specifies CASSYDRGRGNGYTF.

This chain links TRBV9 with TRBJ2-2; possible D gene TRBD2, 5 bases. Germline CDR1 and CDR2: SGDLS and YYNGEE. Deletions cut 3 bases from V and 8 bases from J, with 11 bases between. The CDR3 sequence is 13 residues long. The CDR3 sequence: CASSALLGGELFF. As DNA, the CDR3 is TGTGCCAGCAGCGCATTACTAGGGGGGGAGCTGTTTTTT.

V and J are TRBV5-1 and TRBJ1-1; D possibly corresponds to TRBD1 (5 bases). Germline V gives CDR1 SGHRS, CDR2 YFSETQ. V shed 4 bases and J shed 0 bases, with 16 bases lying between them. The CDR3 runs 16 residues. The CDR3 DNA follows: TGCGCCAGCAGCGTCGTGGCAGGGAAATTGAACACTGAAGCTTTCTTT. Amino acids: CASSVVAGKLNTEAFF.

This rearrangement joins TRBV18 to TRBJ2-7, with unresolved D. The V end was cut by 3 bases, the J end by 10 bases, with 13 bases between. Germline V gene data show CDR1 as KGHSH and CDR2 as LQKENI. The CDR3 runs 12 residues. This chain's CDR3 is CASSPEGLDQYF. The CDR3 DNA follows: TGTGCCAGCTCACCGGAAGGTCTAGATCAGTACTTC. The whole variable domain, filled in from reference TRBV18 and TRBJ2-7, reads NAGVMQNPRHLVRRRGQEARLRCSPMKGHSHVYWYRQLPEEGLKFMVYLQKENIIDESGMPKERFSAEFPKEGPSILRIQQVVRGDSAAYFCASSPEGLDQYFGPGTRLTVT.

The chain couples TRBV27 to TRBJ2-7; possibly TRBD2 for D (6 bases). V lost 7 bases and J lost 7, with 14 bases in between. The CDR3 contains 12 residues. Germline V CDR1 and CDR2: MNHEY, SMNVEV (reference sequence). CDR3 bases: TGTGCCAGCAAAACCGGGGGTGTTGAGCAGTACTTC. Translation gives CASKTGGVEQYF.

The chain carries TRBV5-4 and TRBJ1-4; no definite D call. The CDR3 is made up of 13 amino acids. V was cut by 4 bases and J by 8 bases, with 12 bases left in between. Per germline, CDR1 SGHNT and CDR2 YYREEE (reference sequence). The CDR3 loop reads CASSRWTDEKLFF. The CDR3 DNA sequence: TGTGCCAGCAGCCGGTGGACTGACGAAAAACTGTTTTTT.

This clone has a handful of counts. The V call is TRBV5-1, the J call TRBJ2-5; perhaps TRBD1 as D (6 bases). V was clipped by 3 bases and J by 5 bases, with 20 bases between them. The CDR3 is made up of 16 amino acids. CDR1 is SGHRS and CDR2 is YFSETQ in the germline V gene. The chain's CDR3 is CASSSEKSDRRETQYF. For the CDR3, the DNA is TGCGCCAGCAGCTCTGAGAAGTCGGACAGACGGGAGACCCAGTACTTC.

J is TRBJ2-7 and V is TRBV28; D remains ambiguous. With 7 bases removed from V and 0 bases from J, the gap between germline ends came to 7 bases. The germline CDR1 and CDR2 sequences are MDHEN and SYDVKM. The CDR3 length is 12 residues. CDR3 sequence reads: CASMTASYEQYF. For the CDR3, the DNA is TGTGCCAGCATGACGGCCTCCTACGAGCAGTACTTC.

The V gene is TRBV19, the J gene TRBJ2-2, with a weak D call TRBD2 (5 bases). CDR1 is LNHDA and CDR2 is SQIVND in the germline V gene (reference sequence). The ends were cut back, 6 bases at V and 3 bases at J, with 11 bases in the middle. CDR3 length: 14 amino acids. The CDR3 nucleotides read TGTGCCAGTAGACTCGGACTGGACACCGGGGAGCTGTTTTTT. Its translation: CASRLGLDTGELFF.

The J gene is TRBJ2-1, the V gene TRBV7-9; 10 nucleotides line up with TRBD1. After removal of 1 base from V and 6 bases from J, the junction contained 15 bases not matched to a gene. There are 19 residues in the CDR3. Germline V gene data show CDR1 as SEHNR and CDR2 as FQNEAQ (reference sequence). Here the CDR3 DNA reads TGTGCCAGCAGCTTAGTGTCCCGGGACAGGGGCAACCGGTCCAATGAGCAGTTCTTC. Translating it yields CASSLVSRDRGNRSNEQFF.

CDR3 residues: CASSKGDADYGYTF. In DNA form, the CDR3 reads TGTGCCAGCAGTAAGGGGGACGCGGACTATGGCTACACCTTC. V gene TRBV27 combines with J gene TRBJ1-2, with D perhaps matching TRBD1 (6 bases). The germline CDR1 and CDR2 sequences are MNHEY and SMNVEV (reference sequence). The CDR3 totals 14 residues. V was cut by 5 bases and J by 3 bases, with 13 bases left in between.

The chain joins TRBV4-2 to TRBJ1-2; D remains unclear. This CDR3 is built from 14 residues. Germline values: CDR1 LGHNA, CDR2 YNFKEQ. The V gene lost 1 base and the J gene lost 8 bases, with 14 bases spanning the gap. DNA of the CDR3: TGTGCCAGCAGCCAAGCAGGCCAGGTCGCGGGCTACACCTTC. Amino acid sequence: CASSQAGQVAGYTF.

This clone was observed a handful of times. This chain links TRBV28 with TRBJ2-7, with TRBD2 matching over 8 bases. The CDR3 length is 17 residues. V shed 4 bases, J shed 4 bases, and the junction held 15 bases outside the gene matches. The germline V gene encodes CDR1 MDHEN and CDR2 SYDVKM. The CDR3 nucleotides read TGTGCCAGCAGTTCCACCCAACTAGCGGCGCTCTTTTACGAGCAGTACTTC. Protein sequence: CASSSTQLAALFYEQYF.

This clone was recorded a few times. The chain employs TRBV9 and TRBJ1-1; 8 bases match TRBD1. The trim removed 2 bases at V and 1 base at J, leaving 1 base unmatched. This CDR3 has 14 amino acids. Germline CDR1 and CDR2: SGDLS and YYNGEE. For the CDR3, the DNA is TGTGCCAGCAGCGTGACAGGGGCGAACACTGAAGCTTTCTTT. Amino acids: CASSVTGANTEAFF. Filled out from reference TRBV9 and TRBJ1-1, the complete variable domain reads DSGVTQTPKHLITATGQRVTLRCSPRSGDLSVYWYQQSLDQGLQFLIQYYNGEERAKGNILERFSAQQFPDLHSELNLSSLELGDSALYFCASSVTGANTEAFFGQGTRLTVV.

V usage is TRBV11-2 and J usage is TRBJ2-1, with TRBD2 identical over 12 bases. This CDR3 region has 18 residues. V lost 2 bases to trimming and J lost 11 bases; unmatched junction nucleotides: 16. CDR1 and CDR2 (germline): SGHAT, FQNNGV. CDR3 sequence reads: CASSLKSTRGLAGGQQFF. For the CDR3, the DNA is TGTGCCAGCAGCTTAAAAAGTACCCGGGGGCTAGCGGGAGGGCAGCAGTTCTTC.

The chain recombines TRBV19 with TRBJ1-5; maybe TRBD1 (5 bases). Trimming removed 2 bases at V and 2 bases at J, with 7 bases between. The CDR3 is 14 amino acids. CDR1 is LNHDA, CDR2 SQIVND, per germline (reference sequence). The CDR3 sequence is CASSIQGGNQPQHF. In DNA form, the CDR3 reads TGTGCCAGTAGTATACAGGGAGGCAATCAGCCCCAGCATTTT.